There are a few counts of the clone carrying this T cell receptor beta chain. Germline assignment: CDR1 SQVTM and CDR2 ANQGSEA. Trimming left V 5 bases short and J 1 base short, with 8 bases between. This CDR3 spans 13 amino acids. The data stem from a study of T-cell reconstitution after alpha-beta-depleted transplantation in children. Unique molecular identifiers tagged the TCRbeta library. One entry per CDR3 protein, called by TCRdb with MiXCR from the PCR reads. This table holds 500,000 to 600,000 distinct CDR3 sequences, 30% to 35% found once. The material was PBMCs from the stem cell graft donor, obtained from the stem cell graft. The sequence came from a human donor who donated a stem cell graft to a child with aplastic anemia. V gene TRBV29-1 combines with J gene TRBJ2-2; D ambiguous. For the CDR3, the DNA is TGCAGCGTTAAAAACAGGAACACCGGGGAGCTGTTTTTT. Residues: CSVKNRNTGELFF.